This T cell receptor (beta chain) comes out of a study of blood T cell repertoires in COVID-19. Study-level background: Acute-phase and convalescent COVID-19 samples originated in the United States, Italy and Spain. Sources were T cells, B-cell-depleted T cells, or PBMCs; the material itself was cDNA or gDNA.

Per the authors' pipeline: Reference gene primers were amplified, and this amplification served to estimate nucleated cell counts. Profiling relied on immunoSEQ multiplex PCR, and the TCRdb table lists in-frame clones only, not all of them. Clone size and V and J calls were adopted from that table, with D and trimming inferred from the DNA. The sample has roughly 52,000 clones, more than 70% seen once. The CDR3 consists of 13 residues. Sequencing was performed on peripheral blood. The receptor was isolated from a man aged 55 to 70 with active COVID-19. J is TRBJ2-7 and V is TRBV21-1; TRBD1, the table's D call, was not compared with the DNA. TRBV21-1 corresponds to a pseudogene. CDR3 sequence (DNA): TGTGCCAGCACCCCCGTGGGACAGGGCCCGCAGTACTTC. As protein: CASTPVGQGPQYF.